This T cell receptor beta chain was captured in a study of blood T cell repertoires in COVID-19. The CDR3 length is 12 residues. The V gene end was trimmed by 6 bases and the J gene end by 3 bases; junction bases not matched to a gene: 2. Germline V lookup: CDR1 MNHEY, CDR2 SMNVEV (reference sequence). Clones were sequenced by immunoSEQ multiplex PCR, and TCRdb holds only the in-frame ones, with some missing. Here the sample spans about 390,000 clones, around 87% being singletons. The receptor was isolated from a woman aged 55-69 years with COVID-19, enrolled during active disease. Sequences were obtained from peripheral blood. This chain connects TRBV27 to TRBJ2-7, with 7 bases identical to TRBD1. CDR3 nucleotide sequence: TGTGCCAGCAGGGGGACAGTCTACGAGCAGTACTTC. This encodes CASRGTVYEQYF.